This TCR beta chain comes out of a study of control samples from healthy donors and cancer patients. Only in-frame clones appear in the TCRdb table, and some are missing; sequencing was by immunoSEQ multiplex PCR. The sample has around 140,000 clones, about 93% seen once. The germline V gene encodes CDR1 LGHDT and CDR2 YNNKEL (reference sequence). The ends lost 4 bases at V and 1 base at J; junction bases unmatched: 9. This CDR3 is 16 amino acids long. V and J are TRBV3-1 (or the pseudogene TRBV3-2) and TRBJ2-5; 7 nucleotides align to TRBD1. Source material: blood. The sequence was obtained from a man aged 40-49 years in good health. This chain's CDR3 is CASSPLTGVSQETQYF. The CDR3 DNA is TGTGCCAGCAGCCCCCTTACAGGGGTCTCCCAAGAGACCCAGTACTTC.